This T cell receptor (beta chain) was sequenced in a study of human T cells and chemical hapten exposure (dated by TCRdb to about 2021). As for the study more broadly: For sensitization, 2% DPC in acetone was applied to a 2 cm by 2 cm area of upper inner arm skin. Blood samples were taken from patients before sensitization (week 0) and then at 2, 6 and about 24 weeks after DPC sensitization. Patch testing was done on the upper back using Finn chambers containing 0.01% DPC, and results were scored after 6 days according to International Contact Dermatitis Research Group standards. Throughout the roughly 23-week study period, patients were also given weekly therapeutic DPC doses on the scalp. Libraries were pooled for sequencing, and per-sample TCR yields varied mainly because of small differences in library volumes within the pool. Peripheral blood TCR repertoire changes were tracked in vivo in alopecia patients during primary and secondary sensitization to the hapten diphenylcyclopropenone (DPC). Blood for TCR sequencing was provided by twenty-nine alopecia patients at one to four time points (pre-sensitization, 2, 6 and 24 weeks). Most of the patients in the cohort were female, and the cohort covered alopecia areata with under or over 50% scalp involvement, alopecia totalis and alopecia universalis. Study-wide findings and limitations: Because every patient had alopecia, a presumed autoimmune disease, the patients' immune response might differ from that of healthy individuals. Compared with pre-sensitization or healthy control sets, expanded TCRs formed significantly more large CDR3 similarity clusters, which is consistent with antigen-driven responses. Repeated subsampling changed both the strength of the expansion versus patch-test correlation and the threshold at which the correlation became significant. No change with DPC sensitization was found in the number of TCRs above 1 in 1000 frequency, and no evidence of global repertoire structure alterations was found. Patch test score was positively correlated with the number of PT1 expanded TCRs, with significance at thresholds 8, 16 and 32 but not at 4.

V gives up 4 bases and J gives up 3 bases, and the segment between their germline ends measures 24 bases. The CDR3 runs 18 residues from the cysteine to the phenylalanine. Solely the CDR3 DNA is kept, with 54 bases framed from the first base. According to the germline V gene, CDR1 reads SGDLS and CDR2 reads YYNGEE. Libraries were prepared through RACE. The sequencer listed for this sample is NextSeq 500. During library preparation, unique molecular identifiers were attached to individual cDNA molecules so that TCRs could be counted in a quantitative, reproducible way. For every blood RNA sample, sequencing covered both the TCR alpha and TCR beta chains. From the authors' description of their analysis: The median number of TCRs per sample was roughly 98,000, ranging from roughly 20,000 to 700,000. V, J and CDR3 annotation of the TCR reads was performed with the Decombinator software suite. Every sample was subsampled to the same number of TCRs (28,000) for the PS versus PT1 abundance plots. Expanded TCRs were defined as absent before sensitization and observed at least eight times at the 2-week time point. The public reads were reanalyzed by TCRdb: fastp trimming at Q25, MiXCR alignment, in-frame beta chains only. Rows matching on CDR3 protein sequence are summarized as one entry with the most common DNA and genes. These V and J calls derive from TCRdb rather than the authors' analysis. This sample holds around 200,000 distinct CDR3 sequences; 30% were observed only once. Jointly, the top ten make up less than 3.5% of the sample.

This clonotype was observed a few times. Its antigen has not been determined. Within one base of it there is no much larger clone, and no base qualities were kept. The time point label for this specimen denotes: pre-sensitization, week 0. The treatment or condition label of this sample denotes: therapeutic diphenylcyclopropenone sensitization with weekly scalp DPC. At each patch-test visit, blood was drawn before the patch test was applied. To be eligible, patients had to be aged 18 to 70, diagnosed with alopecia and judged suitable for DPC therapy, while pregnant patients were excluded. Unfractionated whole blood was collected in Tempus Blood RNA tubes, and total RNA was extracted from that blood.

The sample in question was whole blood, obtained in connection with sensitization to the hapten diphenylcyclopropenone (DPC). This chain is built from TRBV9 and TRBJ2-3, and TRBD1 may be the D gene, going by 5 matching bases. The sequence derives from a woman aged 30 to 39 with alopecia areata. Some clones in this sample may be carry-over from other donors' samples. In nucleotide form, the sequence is TGTGCCAGCAGCCTCCGTAAGGGAACAGGTCCGACGACAGATACGCAGTATTTT. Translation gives CASSLRKGTGPTTDTQYF.